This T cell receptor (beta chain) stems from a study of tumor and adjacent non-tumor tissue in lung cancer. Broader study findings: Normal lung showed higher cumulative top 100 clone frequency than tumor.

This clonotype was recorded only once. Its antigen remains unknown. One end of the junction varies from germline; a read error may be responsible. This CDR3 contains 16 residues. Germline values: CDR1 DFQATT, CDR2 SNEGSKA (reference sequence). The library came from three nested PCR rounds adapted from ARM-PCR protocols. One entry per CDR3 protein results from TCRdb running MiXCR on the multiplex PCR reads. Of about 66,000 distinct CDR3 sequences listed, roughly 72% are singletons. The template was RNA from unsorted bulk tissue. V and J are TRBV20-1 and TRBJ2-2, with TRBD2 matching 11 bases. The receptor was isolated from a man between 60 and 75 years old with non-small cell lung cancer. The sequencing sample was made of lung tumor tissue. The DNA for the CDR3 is TGCAGTACTACTTTAGCGGGAGGGTCGGGGACCGGGGACCTGTTTTTT. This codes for CSTTLAGGSGTGDLFF.